This paragraph covers one T cell receptor (beta chain) sequence. Its cognate antigen is unknown. Compared with germline, one end of the junction differs, possibly owing to a read error. The entry originates in a study of cytomegalovirus exposure and HLA in healthy donors. The PCR was carried out with 60 Vbeta primers and 13 Jbeta primers. Data came from immunoSEQ multiplex PCR; TCRdb stores just in-frame clones and leaves some out. This table holds about 120,000 clones, 77% found once. Study-wide results and limits: CMV antigen specificity was confirmed in vitro for three CMV-associated chains. Most TCR sequences showed up rarely, but some public TCRs showed up in many donors. Previous analysis showed most TCR beta V segments were productive about 87% or about 30% of the time. In a later analysis, V- and J-gene trimming of beta chains associated with a DCLRE1C missense variant, replicated independently.

This TCR was sampled from a man aged 35 to 55 in good health and CMV-seropositive. Sequenced: PBMCs.

CDR3 protein: CASGVGLNGNYNEQFF. The CDR3 bases are TGTGCCAGCGGCGTAGGGTTGAACGGGAACTACAATGAGCAGTTCTTC. The chain is built from TRBV9 and TRBJ2-1; D perhaps matches TRBD2 (5 bases). The length of the CDR3 is 16 residues. Germline V lookup: CDR1 SGDLS, CDR2 YYNGEE.